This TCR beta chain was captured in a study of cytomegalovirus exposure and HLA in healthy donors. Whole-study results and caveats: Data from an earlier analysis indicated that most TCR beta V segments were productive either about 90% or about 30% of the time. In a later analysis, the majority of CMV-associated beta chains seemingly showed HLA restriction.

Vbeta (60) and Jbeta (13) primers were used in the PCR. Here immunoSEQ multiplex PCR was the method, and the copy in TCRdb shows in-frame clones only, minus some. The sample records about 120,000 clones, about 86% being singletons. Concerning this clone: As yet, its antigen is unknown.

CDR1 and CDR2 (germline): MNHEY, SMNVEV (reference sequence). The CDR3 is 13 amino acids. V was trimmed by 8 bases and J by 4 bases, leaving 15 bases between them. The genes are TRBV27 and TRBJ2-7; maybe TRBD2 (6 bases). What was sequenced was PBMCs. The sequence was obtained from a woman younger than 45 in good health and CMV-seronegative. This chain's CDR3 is CASRDGGRYEQYF. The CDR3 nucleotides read TGTGCCAGCCGGGACGGGGGTAGGTACGAGCAGTACTTC.